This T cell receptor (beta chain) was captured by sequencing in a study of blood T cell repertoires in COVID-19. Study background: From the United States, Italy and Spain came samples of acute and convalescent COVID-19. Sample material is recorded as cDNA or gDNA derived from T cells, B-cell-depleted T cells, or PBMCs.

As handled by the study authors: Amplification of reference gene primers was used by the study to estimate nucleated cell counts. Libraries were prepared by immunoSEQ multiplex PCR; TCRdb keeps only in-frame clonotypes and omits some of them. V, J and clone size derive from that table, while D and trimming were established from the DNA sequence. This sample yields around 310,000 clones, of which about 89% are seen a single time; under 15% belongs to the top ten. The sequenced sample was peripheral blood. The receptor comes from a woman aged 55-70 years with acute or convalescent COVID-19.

This CDR3 is CASSLYGTSGDNEQFF. The CDR3 DNA reads TGTGCCAGCAGCTTATACGGGACTAGCGGTGACAATGAGCAGTTCTTC. V and J are TRBV7-9 and TRBJ2-1; 11 positions match TRBD2. The CDR3 length is 16 residues. Germline V CDR1 and CDR2: SEHNR, FQNEAQ (reference sequence). Trimming took 2 bases from V and 5 from J; bases not matched to a gene: 5.